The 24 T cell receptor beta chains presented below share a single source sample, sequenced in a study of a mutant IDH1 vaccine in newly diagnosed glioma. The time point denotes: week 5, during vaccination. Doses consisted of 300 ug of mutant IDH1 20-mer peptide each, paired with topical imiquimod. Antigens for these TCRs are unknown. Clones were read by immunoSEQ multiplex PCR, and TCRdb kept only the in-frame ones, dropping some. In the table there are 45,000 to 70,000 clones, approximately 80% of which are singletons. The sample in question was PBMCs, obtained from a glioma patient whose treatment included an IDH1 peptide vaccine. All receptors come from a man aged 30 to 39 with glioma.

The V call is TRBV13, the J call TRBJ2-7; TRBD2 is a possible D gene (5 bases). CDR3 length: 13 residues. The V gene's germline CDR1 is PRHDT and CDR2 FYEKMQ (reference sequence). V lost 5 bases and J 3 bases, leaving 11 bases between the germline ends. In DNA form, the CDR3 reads TGTGCCAGCAGCCCTCCTCGGGGCTACGAGCAGTACTTC. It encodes CASSPPRGYEQYF.

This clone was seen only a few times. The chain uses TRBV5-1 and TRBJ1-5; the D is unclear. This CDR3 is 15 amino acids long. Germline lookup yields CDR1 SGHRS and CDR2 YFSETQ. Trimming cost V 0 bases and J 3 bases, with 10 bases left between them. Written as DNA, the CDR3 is TGCGCCAGCAGCTTGGATGGCAGCCACAATCAGCCCCAGCATTTT. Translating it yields CASSLDGSHNQPQHF.

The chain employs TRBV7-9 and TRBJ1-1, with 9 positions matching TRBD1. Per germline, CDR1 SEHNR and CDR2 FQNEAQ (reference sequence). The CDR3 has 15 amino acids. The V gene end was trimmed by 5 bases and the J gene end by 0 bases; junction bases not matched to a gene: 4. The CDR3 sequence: CASSPGTGLNTEAFF. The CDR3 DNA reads TGTGCCAGCAGCCCTGGGACAGGGCTGAACACTGAAGCTTTCTTT.

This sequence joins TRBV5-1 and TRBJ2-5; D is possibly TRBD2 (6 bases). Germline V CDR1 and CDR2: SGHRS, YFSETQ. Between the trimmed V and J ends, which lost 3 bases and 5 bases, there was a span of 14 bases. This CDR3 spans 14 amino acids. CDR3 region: CASSSVAARETQYF. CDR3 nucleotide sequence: TGCGCCAGCAGCTCGGTAGCGGCTAGGGAGACCCAGTACTTC.

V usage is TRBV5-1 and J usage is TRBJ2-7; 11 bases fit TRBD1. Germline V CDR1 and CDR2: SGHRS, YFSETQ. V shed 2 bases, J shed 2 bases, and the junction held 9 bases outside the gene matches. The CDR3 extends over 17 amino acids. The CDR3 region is CASSFNPPGQGAYEQYF. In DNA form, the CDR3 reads TGCGCCAGCAGCTTTAATCCTCCGGGACAGGGGGCCTACGAGCAGTACTTC.

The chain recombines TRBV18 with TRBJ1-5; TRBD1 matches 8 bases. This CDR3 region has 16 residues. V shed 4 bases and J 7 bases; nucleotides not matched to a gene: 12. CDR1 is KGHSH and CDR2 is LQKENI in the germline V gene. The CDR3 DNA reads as TGTGCCAGCTCACTCGGACAGGGTGAGTCGGGGCAGCCCCAGCATTTT. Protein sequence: CASSLGQGESGQPQHF.

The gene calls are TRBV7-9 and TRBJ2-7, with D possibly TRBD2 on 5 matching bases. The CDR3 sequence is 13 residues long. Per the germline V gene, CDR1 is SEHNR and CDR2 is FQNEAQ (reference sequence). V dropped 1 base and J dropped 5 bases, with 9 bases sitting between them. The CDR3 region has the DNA TGTGCCAGCAGCTTAGTGCTGAGGGACGAGCAGTACTTC. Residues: CASSLVLRDEQYF.

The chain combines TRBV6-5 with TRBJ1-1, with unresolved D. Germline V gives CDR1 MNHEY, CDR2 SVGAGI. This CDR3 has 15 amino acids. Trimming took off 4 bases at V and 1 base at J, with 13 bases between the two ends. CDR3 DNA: TGTGCCAGCAGTTCCACGACGTCGAGGAACACTGAAGCTTTCTTT. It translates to CASSSTTSRNTEAFF.

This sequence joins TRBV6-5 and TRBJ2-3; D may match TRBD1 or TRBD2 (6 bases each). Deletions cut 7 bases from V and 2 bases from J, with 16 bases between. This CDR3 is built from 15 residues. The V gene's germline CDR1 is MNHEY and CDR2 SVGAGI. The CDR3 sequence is CASTKGRGPTDTQYF. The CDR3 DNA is TGTGCCAGCACCAAGGGACGGGGGCCCACAGATACGCAGTATTTT.

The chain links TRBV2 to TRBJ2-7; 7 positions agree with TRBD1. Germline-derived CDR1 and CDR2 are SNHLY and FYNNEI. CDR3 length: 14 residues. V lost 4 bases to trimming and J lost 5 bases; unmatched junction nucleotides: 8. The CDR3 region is CASSATGLGNEQYF. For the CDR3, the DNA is TGTGCCAGCAGTGCGACAGGGTTGGGCAACGAGCAGTACTTC.

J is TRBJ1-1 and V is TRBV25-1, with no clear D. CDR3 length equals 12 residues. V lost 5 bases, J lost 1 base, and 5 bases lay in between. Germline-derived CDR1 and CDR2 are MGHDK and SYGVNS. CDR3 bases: TGTGCCAGCAGTACTGGGAACACTGAAGCTTTCTTT. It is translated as CASSTGNTEAFF.

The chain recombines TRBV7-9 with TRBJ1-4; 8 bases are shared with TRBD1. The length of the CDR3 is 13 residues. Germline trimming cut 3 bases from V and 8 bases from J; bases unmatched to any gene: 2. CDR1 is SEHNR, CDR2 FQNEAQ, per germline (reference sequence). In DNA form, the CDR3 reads TGTGCCAGCAGCTTCCCAGGGGGCGAAAAACTGTTTTTT. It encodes CASSFPGGEKLFF.

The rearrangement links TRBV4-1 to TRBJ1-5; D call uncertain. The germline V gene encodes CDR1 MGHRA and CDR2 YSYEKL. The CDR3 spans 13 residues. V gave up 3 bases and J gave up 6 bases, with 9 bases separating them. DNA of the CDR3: TGCGCCAGCAGCCATCCGGCGACTCAGCCCCAGCATTTT. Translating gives CASSHPATQPQHF.

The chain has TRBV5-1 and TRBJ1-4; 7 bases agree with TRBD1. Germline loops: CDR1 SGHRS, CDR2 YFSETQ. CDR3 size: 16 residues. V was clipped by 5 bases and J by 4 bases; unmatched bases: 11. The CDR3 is CASRSGYRDSNEKLFF. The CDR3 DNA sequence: TGCGCCAGCAGGTCAGGCTACCGGGACAGTAATGAAAAACTGTTTTTT.

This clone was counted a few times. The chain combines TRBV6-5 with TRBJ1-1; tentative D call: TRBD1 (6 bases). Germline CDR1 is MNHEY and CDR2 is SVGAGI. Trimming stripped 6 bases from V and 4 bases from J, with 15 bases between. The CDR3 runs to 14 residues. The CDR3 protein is CASRKQGQPTEAFF. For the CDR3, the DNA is TGTGCCAGCAGAAAACAGGGCCAGCCCACTGAAGCTTTCTTT.

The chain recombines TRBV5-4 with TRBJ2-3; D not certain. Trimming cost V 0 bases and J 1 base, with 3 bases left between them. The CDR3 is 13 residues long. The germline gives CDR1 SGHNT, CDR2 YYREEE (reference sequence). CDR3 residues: CASSLDGTDTQYF. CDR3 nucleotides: TGTGCCAGCAGCTTGGATGGCACAGATACGCAGTATTTT.

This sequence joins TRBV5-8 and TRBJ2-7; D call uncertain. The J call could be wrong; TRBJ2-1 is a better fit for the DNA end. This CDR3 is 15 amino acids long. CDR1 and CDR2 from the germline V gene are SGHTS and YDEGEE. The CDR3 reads CASIGSRSSYNEQFF. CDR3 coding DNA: TGTGCCAGCATCGGAAGCCGAAGCTCCTACAATGAGCAGTTCTTC.

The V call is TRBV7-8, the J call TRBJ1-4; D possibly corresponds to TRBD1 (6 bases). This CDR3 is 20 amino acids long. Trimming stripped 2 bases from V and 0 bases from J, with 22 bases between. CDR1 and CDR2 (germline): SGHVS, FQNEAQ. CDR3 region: CASSLKGGFFRGSTNEKLFF. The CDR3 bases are TGTGCCAGCAGCTTAAAAGGGGGTTTTTTTAGGGGTTCAACTAATGAAAAACTGTTTTTT. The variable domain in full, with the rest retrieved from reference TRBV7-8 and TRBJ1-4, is GAGVSQSPRYKVAKRGQDVALRCDPISGHVSLFWYQQALGQGPEFLTYFQNEAQLDKSGLPSDRFFAERPEGSVSTLKIQRTQQEDSAVYLCASSLKGGFFRGSTNEKLFFGSGTQLSVL.

Here the CDR3 DNA reads TGTGCCAGCTCGCAACTCGGACAGGGGGCGTTAGAAGCTTTCTTT. As protein: CASSQLGQGALEAFF. The rearrangement joins TRBV18 to TRBJ1-1; 11 bases map to TRBD1. Germline V CDR1 and CDR2: KGHSH, LQKENI. V lost 6 bases, J lost 8 bases, and 11 bases stayed unmatched. This CDR3 contains 15 residues.

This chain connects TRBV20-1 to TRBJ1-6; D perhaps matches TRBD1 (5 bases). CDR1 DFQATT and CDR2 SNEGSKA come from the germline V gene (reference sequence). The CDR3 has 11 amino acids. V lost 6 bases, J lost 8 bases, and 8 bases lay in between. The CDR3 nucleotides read TGCAGTGCCGGGGGTTATTCACCCCTCCACTTT. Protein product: CSAGGYSPLHF.

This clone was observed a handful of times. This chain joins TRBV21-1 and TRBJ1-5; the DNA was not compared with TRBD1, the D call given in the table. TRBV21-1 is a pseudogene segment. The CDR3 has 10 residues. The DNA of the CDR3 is TGTGCCAGTACAAATCAGCCCCAGCATTTT. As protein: CASTNQPQHF.

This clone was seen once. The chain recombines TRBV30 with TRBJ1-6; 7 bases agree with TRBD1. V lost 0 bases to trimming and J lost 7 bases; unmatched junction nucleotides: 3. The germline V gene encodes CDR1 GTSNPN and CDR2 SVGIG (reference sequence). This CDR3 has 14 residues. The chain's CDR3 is CAWSVLQGNSPLHF. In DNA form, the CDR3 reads TGTGCCTGGAGTGTACTACAGGGGAATTCACCCCTCCACTTT. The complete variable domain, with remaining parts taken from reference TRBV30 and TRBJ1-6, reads SQTIHQWPATLVQPVGSPLSLECTVEGTSNPNLYWYRQAAGRGLQLLFYSVGIGQISSEVPQNLSASRPQDRQFILSSKKLLLSDSGFYLCAWSVLQGNSPLHFGNGTRLTVT.

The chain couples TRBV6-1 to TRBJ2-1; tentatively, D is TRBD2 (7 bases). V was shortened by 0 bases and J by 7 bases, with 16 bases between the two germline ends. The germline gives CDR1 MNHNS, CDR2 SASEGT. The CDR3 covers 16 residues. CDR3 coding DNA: TGTGCCAGCAGTGAAGCTCCGACGGGGGGCATGAATGAGCAGTTCTTC. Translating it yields CASSEAPTGGMNEQFF.

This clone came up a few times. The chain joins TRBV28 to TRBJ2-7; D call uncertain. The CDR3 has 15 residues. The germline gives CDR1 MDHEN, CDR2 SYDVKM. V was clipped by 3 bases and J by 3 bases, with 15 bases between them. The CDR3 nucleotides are TGTGCCAGCAGTTTTCAGACGTCCTATCGCTACGAGCAGTACTTC. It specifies CASSFQTSYRYEQYF.